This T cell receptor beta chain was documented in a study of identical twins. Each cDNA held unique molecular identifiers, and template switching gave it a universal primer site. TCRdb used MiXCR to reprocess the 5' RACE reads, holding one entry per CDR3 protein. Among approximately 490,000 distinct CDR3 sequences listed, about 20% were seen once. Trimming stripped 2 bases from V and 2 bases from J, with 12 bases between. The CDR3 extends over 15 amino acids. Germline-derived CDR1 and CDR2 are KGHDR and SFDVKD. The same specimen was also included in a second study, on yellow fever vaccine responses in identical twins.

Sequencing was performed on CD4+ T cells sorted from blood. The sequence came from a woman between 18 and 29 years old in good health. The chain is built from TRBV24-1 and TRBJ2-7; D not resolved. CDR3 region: CATSDSAGSPYEQYF. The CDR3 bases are TGTGCCACCAGTGATTCTGCTGGGTCACCCTACGAGCAGTACTTC.